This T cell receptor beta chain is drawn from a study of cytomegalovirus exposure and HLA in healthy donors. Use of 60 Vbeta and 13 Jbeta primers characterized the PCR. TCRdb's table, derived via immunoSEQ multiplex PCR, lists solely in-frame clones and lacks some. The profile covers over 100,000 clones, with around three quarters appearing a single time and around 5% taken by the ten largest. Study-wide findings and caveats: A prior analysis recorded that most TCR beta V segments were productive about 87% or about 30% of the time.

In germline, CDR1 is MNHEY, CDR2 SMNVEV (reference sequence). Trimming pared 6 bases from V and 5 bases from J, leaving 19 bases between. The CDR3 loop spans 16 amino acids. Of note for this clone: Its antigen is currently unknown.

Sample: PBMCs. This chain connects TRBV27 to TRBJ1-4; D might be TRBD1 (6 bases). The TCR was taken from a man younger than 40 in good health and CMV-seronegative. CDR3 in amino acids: CASRTTNDRRNEKLFF. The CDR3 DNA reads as TGTGCCAGCAGAACGACGAATGACAGGCGAAATGAAAAACTGTTTTTT.